The rows below give T cell receptor beta chains drawn from one sample of a study of blood T cell repertoires in COVID-19. Method: immunoSEQ multiplex PCR; TCRdb's copy keeps in-frame clones and lacks some. The sample contains some 390,000 clones, about 89% of which appear only once. Sequenced input: peripheral blood. The receptors were gathered from a woman aged 40 to 50 with COVID-19, enrolled during active disease. Both conserved end residues are part of each CDR3. Clone size is not always given. Where it is, it says once, few, many or a class for expanded clones.

abundance	v_gene	j_gene	CDR3aa
NA	TRBV27	TRBJ2-1	CASSTLLAGVPNEQFF
NA	TRBV19	TRBJ1-5	CATGQFYNQPQHF
NA	TRBV18	TRBJ2-2	CASSPTQENTGELFF
NA	TRBV30	TRBJ2-7	CAVKWALSSYEQYF
NA	TRBV4-2	TRBJ1-1	CASSQGGVNTEAFF
NA	TRBV18	TRBJ2-2	CASSPGLPNTGELFF
NA	TRBV19	TRBJ1-3	CASSTRTQGSGNTIYF
NA	TRBV6-4	TRBJ1-5	CASSEQGGNQPQHF
NA	TRBV7-2	TRBJ2-7	CASSFSLSSGTYEQYF
NA	TRBV5-4	TRBJ2-5	CASRTGQGGETQYF
NA	TRBV19	TRBJ2-7	CASSPTDEQYF
NA	TRBV5-1	TRBJ2-3	CASSLVGARGTDTQYF
NA	TRBV7-2	TRBJ2-1	CASSSYINEQFF
once	TRBV9	TRBJ2-1	CASSAPPISGGGYNEQFF
NA	TRBV5-4	TRBJ2-1	CASSLVSGGGNEQFF
NA	TRBV6-2/TRBV6-3	TRBJ2-6	CASSYGQPKDPPGANVLTF
NA	TRBV7-2	TRBJ2-7	CASSPSSGGLYEQYF
NA	TRBV9	TRBJ2-3	CASSVYTDTQYF
once	TRBV11-2	TRBJ2-3	CASSLGRDTQYF
NA	TRBV7-9	TRBJ2-7	CASSPTGAGASSEQYF
NA	TRBV3-1/TRBV3-2	TRBJ1-3	CASSQDPRRDNSGNTIYF
NA	TRBV7-3	TRBJ2-1	CASSLTGTGVTHEQFF
NA	TRBV7-2	TRBJ2-7	CASSFLSSYEQYF
NA	TRBV5-4	TRBJ2-4	CASSLGTGAENIQYF
NA	TRBV27	TRBJ2-5	CASSLQGQGIRQETQYF
NA	TRBV28	TRBJ1-6	CASSLIQGFSPLHF
few	TRBV30	TRBJ1-3	CAWSGQFKGNTIYF
few	TRBV4-2	TRBJ1-2	CASSQESVGVYGYTF
NA	TRBV7-3	TRBJ2-7	CASSRHGGDPVWEQYF
NA	TRBV15	TRBJ2-2	CATTTVGTGELFF
NA	TRBV7-2	TRBJ2-2	CASSLVMAGGGTGELFF
NA	TRBV29-1	TRBJ1-4	CSARDRGNEKLFF
NA	TRBV6-1	TRBJ1-1	CASSEEGRGVYEAFF
NA	TRBV28	TRBJ1-6	CASSLSAGGLAYNSPLHF
NA	TRBV27	TRBJ1-3	CASSASPGTGVGSGNTIYF